This T cell receptor beta chain was sequenced in a study of neurological immune-mediated disorders (dated by TCRdb to 2018 to 2020). In terms of the full investigation: The study compared peripheral blood TCR-beta repertoires of HTLV-I-associated myelopathy (HAM/TSP) patients, multiple sclerosis patients and healthy controls using UMI-based sequencing. The cohort was made up of 68 subjects, consisting of some 15 HAM/TSP patients, roughly 35 multiple sclerosis patients and approximately 20 healthy controls. The 95 to 110 TCR-beta libraries covered PBMC samples along with longitudinal samples, technical triplicates, and paired sorted CD4+ and CD8+ T-cell subsets.

Comment on this clonotype: What antigen it recognizes has not been identified. Base-call qualities are not available, and no considerably larger clone is one nucleotide away.

CDR1 SGHRS and CDR2 YFSETQ are derived from the germline V gene. Its CDR3 holds 18 amino acids, cysteine through phenylalanine. Only the CDR3 DNA stays, 54 bases, in frame from base 1. V is pruned by 0 bases and J by 3 bases, leaving 11 bases of the junction without a gene match. Overall study outcomes, separate from this receptor: Expanded clones from different subjects shared no identical CDR3 amino acid sequences, which suggests that TCR-beta repertoires were private in all groups. TCR clonal expansion was highest in HAM/TSP patients and lowest in MS patients, with MS patients falling below even healthy controls.

Sorted-subset TCR libraries were prepared from under 1.1 million sorted CD4+ or CD8+ T cells. Peripheral blood underwent Ficoll-Hypaque density gradient centrifugation to isolate PBMCs, which were then cryopreserved in liquid nitrogen. The study also sequenced paired sorted CD4+ and CD8+ subsets from healthy controls, HAM/TSP patients and MS patients. cDNA was synthesized by template-switch 5'RACE using a primer with a 10-nucleotide random unique molecular identifier that tagged each TCR transcript. Every sequencing run covered 15-18 subjects and yielded more than 170 million TCR-beta sequences. Total RNA was extracted with the RNeasy kit. TCR-beta VDJ regions were amplified with primers for the TCR constant region and the 5'RACE anchor, using the KAPA Real-time Library Amplification kit. Sample indexes and Illumina adaptors were added in a first PCR, after which library yield was increased in a second PCR. After purification with Ampure beads, the TCR product of roughly 650 bp was size-selected on a 2% E-gel SizeSelection system. Before pooling, libraries had their quality checked on a Bioanalyzer, their concentration measured with Qubit, and their quantity determined with the Kapa Library Quantification kit. An Illumina HiSeq 2500 sequenced the libraries paired-end 2 x 150 bp. To increase sequence diversity, roughly 24-31% phiX was spiked into each library pool. On the authors' methods: Quality-filtered reads were processed with the UMI-based MiGEC pipeline, which removed over 85% of raw TCR sequences during error correction. IMGT germline references were used for aligning VDJ genes, and each clonotype was defined as a unique CDR3 amino acid sequence together with its V-J genes. Clonal expansion, Shannon diversity and CDR3 relatedness (CalcPairwiseDistances, ClusterSamples) were evaluated with VDJtools, and phylogenetic trees were built with CLCbio workbench. A clone was classed as expanded if it had 8 or more unique UMIs, a cutoff based on coefficient-of-variation modelling across technical triplicates. Through fastp at Q25 and MiXCR, TCRdb rebuilt clones from the public reads, retaining in-frame beta chains. Each CDR3 protein gets just one entry, which takes the most common genes and DNA from the rows behind it. These V and J calls derive from TCRdb rather than the authors' analysis. For this sample there are approximately 44,000 distinct CDR3 sequences; approximately 15% appear just once. Roughly 3.5% of the sample lies in the top ten.

Sequencing was carried out using CD4+ T cells from blood. The clonotype comes from an older woman with HTLV-1-associated myelopathy (HAM/TSP). The receptor chain draws on TRBV5-1 and TRBJ2-7; TRBD1 aligns with 11 central bases. CDR3 reads: CASSLAGGQGALNYEQYF. In nucleotides, the sequence is TGCGCCAGCAGCTTGGCCGGAGGACAGGGGGCTTTGAACTACGAGCAGTACTTC.